The 29 T cell receptor beta chains presented below share a single source sample, sequenced in a study of blood T cell repertoires in COVID-19. Sequenced by immunoSEQ multiplex PCR; TCRdb stores in-frame clones only, minus some. The sample consists of about 300,000 clones, 85% to 90% of them appearing once. The sample comprised peripheral blood. These receptors were taken from a man aged 70 or older with acute or convalescent COVID-19.

The V call is TRBV28, the J call TRBJ1-4; weak D call: TRBD1 (6 bases). Trimming removed 2 bases from V and 1 base from J, with 11 bases in between. Looked up from germline, CDR1 is MDHEN and CDR2 is SYDVKM. CDR3 length: 16 residues. CDR3 amino acids: CASSLRGAGTNEKLFF. The CDR3 DNA reads TGTGCCAGCAGTTTACGGGGGGCGGGAACTAATGAAAAACTGTTTTTT.

The chain uses TRBV9 and TRBJ2-3; D gene ambiguous. V lost 2 bases and J lost 4, with 5 bases in between. Germline lookup yields CDR1 SGDLS and CDR2 YYNGEE. The CDR3 runs to 12 residues. CDR3 loop: CASSVESDTQYF. CDR3 nucleotides: TGTGCCAGCAGCGTCGAGTCAGATACGCAGTATTTT.

The V gene is TRBV5-5, the J gene TRBJ1-1, with 9 bases lining up with TRBD1. Germline V CDR1 and CDR2: SGHKS, YYEKEE (reference sequence). The CDR3 consists of 15 residues. Losses at the gene ends were 0 bases for V and 6 bases for J; bases not matched to a gene: 6. CDR3 in amino acids: CASSLAVDRGSEAFF. CDR3 in DNA: TGTGCCAGCAGCTTGGCCGTGGACAGGGGCTCTGAAGCTTTCTTT.

The chain recombines TRBV5-5 with TRBJ2-7; TRBD1 matches at 8 bases. The V segment lost 0 bases and the J segment 2 bases; nucleotides outside the gene matches: 4. The length of the CDR3 is 15 residues. Germline loops: CDR1 SGHKS, CDR2 YYEKEE (reference sequence). The DNA of the CDR3 is TGTGCCAGCAGCTTGGATCCAGGGGGCACCTACGAGCAGTACTTC. Its protein product is CASSLDPGGTYEQYF.

This clone was picked up a small number of times. This chain uses TRBV18 with TRBJ2-2, with no clear D. Trimming pared 3 bases from V and 3 bases from J, leaving 8 bases between. CDR1 and CDR2 from the germline V gene are KGHSH and LQKENI. The CDR3 length is 14 residues. CDR3 DNA sequence: TGTGCCAGCTCACCTGGGCAGTACACCGGGGAGCTGTTTTTT. This encodes CASSPGQYTGELFF.

The rearrangement uses TRBV2 and TRBJ1-1; no clear D gene. Germline assignment: CDR1 SNHLY and CDR2 FYNNEI. With 3 bases removed from V and 3 bases from J, the gap between germline ends came to 20 bases. The CDR3 contains 17 residues. In nucleotides, the CDR3 is TGTGCCAGCAGTGATCGGAGAACCCCTACTAGGGACACTGAAGCTTTCTTT. It is translated as CASSDRRTPTRDTEAFF.

This chain links TRBV5-6 with TRBJ2-5; D not certain. CDR3 size: 14 residues. Germline values: CDR1 SGHDT, CDR2 YYEEEE. The V end was cut by 1 base, the J end by 2 bases, with 9 bases between. CDR3 bases: TGTGCCAGCAGCTTGTGGAGAGGTCAAGAGACCCAGTACTTC. The encoded protein is CASSLWRGQETQYF.

The chain joins TRBV6-2 or TRBV6-3 to TRBJ2-4; D possibly corresponds to TRBD1 (6 bases). The CDR3 spans 15 residues. The germline CDR1 and CDR2 sequences are MNHEY and SVGEGT. V gave up 5 bases and J gave up 1 base, with 12 bases separating them. This chain's CDR3 is CASSRTTGAKNIQYF. The CDR3 coding sequence is TGTGCCAGCAGTCGTACCACAGGGGCCAAAAACATTCAGTACTTC.

The chain recombines TRBV3-1 (or the pseudogene TRBV3-2) with TRBJ2-3; 10 positions match TRBD2. V dropped 4 bases and J dropped 1; count of bases not matched to a gene: 2. The CDR3 is made up of 15 amino acids. Germline V lookup: CDR1 LGHDT, CDR2 YNNKEL (reference sequence). The CDR3 is CASSPGLAGTDTQYF. The CDR3 bases are TGTGCCAGCAGCCCCGGACTAGCGGGCACAGATACGCAGTATTTT.

This chain connects TRBV7-9 to TRBJ2-6; 8 nucleotides match TRBD1. Per germline, CDR1 SEHNR and CDR2 FQNEAQ (reference sequence). CDR3 length: 18 residues. V lost 5 bases, J lost 0 bases, and 9 bases stayed unmatched. The CDR3 DNA follows: TGTGCCAGCAGCCGACCGGGACAGGCCATCTCTGGGGCCAACGTCCTGACTTTC. It translates to CASSRPGQAISGANVLTF. Combining the CDR3 with reference TRBV7-9 and TRBJ2-6 gives the whole variable domain DTGVSQNPRHKITKRGQNVTFRCDPISEHNRLYWYRQTLGQGPEFLTYFQNEAQLEKSRLLSDRFSAERPKGSFSTLEIQRTEQGDSAMYLCASSRPGQAISGANVLTFGAGSRLTVL.

J is TRBJ2-7 and V is TRBV6-5, with D possibly being TRBD2 (5 bases). This CDR3 region has 13 residues. Per germline, CDR1 MNHEY and CDR2 SVGAGI. Deletions cut 5 bases from V and 4 bases from J, with 12 bases between. The CDR3 DNA reads as TGTGCCAGCAGTAACCGAGGAGGTTACGAGCAGTACTTC. Protein sequence: CASSNRGGYEQYF.

This chain uses TRBV12-3 or TRBV12-4 with TRBJ1-2; 9 nucleotides align to TRBD1. J lost 7 bases, V lost 7 bases, and 4 bases had no gene match. The CDR3 contains 12 residues. The CDR3 bases are TGTGCCAGCACTCGGGACAGGGTTGGCTACACCTTC. As protein: CASTRDRVGYTF.

This rearrangement joins TRBV9 to TRBJ2-5; 7 nucleotides match TRBD1. The CDR3 extends over 16 amino acids. Germline V gene sequence: CDR1 SGDLS, CDR2 YYNGEE. Trimming took 1 base from V and 1 from J; bases not matched to a gene: 7. CDR3 amino acids: CASSVQGVGPQETQYF. The DNA of the CDR3 is TGTGCCAGCAGCGTACAGGGGGTGGGGCCCCAAGAGACCCAGTACTTC.

This clone was picked up one time. V is TRBV6-5 and J is TRBJ1-6; D possibly corresponds to TRBD1 (5 bases). The CDR3 extends over 14 amino acids. V lost 6 bases to trimming and J lost 7 bases, with 13 bases between them. The germline V gene encodes CDR1 MNHEY and CDR2 SVGAGI. CDR3: CASRNTGQNSPLHF. The CDR3 coding sequence is TGTGCCAGCAGAAACACAGGTCAGAATTCACCCCTCCACTTT.

This clone was detected once. The CDR3 sequence is CASSLDGAVSTDTQYF. In nucleotides, the CDR3 is TGCGCCAGCAGCTTGGACGGAGCGGTTAGCACAGATACGCAGTATTTT. This sequence joins TRBV5-1 and TRBJ2-3; perhaps TRBD2 as D (5 bases). The CDR3 has 16 residues. Deletions cut 0 bases from V and 0 bases from J, with 11 bases between. Germline CDR1 SGHRS, CDR2 YFSETQ.

The chain carries TRBV9 and TRBJ2-3, with D unclear. CDR3 length: 14 amino acids. In germline, CDR1 is SGDLS, CDR2 YYNGEE. The V end lost 3 bases, the J end lost 4 bases, and 12 bases lay between the germline ends. The chain's CDR3 is CASSGPAGSDTQYF. The CDR3 region has the DNA TGTGCCAGCAGCGGCCCGGCAGGATCAGATACGCAGTATTTT.

The V call is TRBV28, the J call TRBJ2-7, with 10 bases lining up with TRBD1. CDR1 is MDHEN and CDR2 is SYDVKM in the germline V gene. This CDR3 is 15 amino acids long. V dropped 6 bases and J dropped 5; count of bases not matched to a gene: 10. CDR3 DNA sequence: TGTGCCAGCAGCTCCCCGGGACAGGGGACCAACGAGCAGTACTTC. This gives the protein CASSSPGQGTNEQYF. The full variable domain, its missing parts supplied by reference TRBV28 and TRBJ2-7, is DVKVTQSSRYLVKRTGEKVFLECVQDMDHENMFWYRQDPGLGLRLIYFSYDVKMKEKGDIPEGYSVSREKKERFSLILESASTNQTSMYLCASSSPGQGTNEQYFGPGTRLTVT.

This clone occurred once. The J gene is TRBJ2-3, the V gene TRBV29-1; 9 bases match TRBD2. J lost 4 bases, V lost 4 bases, and 6 bases had no gene match. The CDR3 totals 14 residues. CDR1 and CDR2 (germline): SQVTM, ANQGSEA. CDR3 in amino acids: CSVGSGSRSDTQYF. In nucleotides, the CDR3 is TGCAGCGTTGGTAGCGGGAGCCGTTCAGATACGCAGTATTTT.

The CDR3 nucleotides read TGTGCCAGCCGACCGGGCCGGACAGGGGGTCGGTATGGCTACACCTTC. Protein sequence: CASRPGRTGGRYGYTF. The chain uses TRBV2 and TRBJ1-2; TRBD1 aligns across 10 bases. CDR3 size: 16 residues. V gave up 8 bases and J gave up 5 bases; unmatched junction bases: 14. Germline V lookup: CDR1 SNHLY, CDR2 FYNNEI.

The chain combines TRBV30 with TRBJ1-5; 8 bases are shared with TRBD1. J gave up 0 bases and V 0 bases, and 7 bases lay outside the gene matches. Looked up from germline, CDR1 is GTSNPN and CDR2 is SVGIG (reference sequence). The CDR3 extends over 17 amino acids. The CDR3 reads CAWSVVRGPYSNQPQHF. CDR3 DNA sequence: TGTGCCTGGAGTGTGGTCAGGGGGCCCTATAGCAATCAGCCCCAGCATTTT.

This chain joins TRBV28 and TRBJ2-4, with TRBD2 as a possible D gene (6 bases). Germline V gives CDR1 MDHEN, CDR2 SYDVKM. This CDR3 has 13 residues. Trimming removed 3 bases at V and 9 bases at J, with 12 bases between. The CDR3 is CASSFAGLGIQYF. The CDR3 bases are TGTGCCAGCAGTTTCGCGGGATTAGGCATTCAGTACTTC.

The table lists this clone with a few counts. This rearrangement joins TRBV19 to TRBJ1-2, with TRBD1 as a possible D gene (5 bases). The CDR3 is made up of 12 amino acids. Germline CDR1 is LNHDA and CDR2 is SQIVND (reference sequence). Trimming pared 4 bases from V and 4 bases from J, leaving 7 bases between. Here the CDR3 DNA reads TGTGCCAGTAGTACAGGGCCCTATGGCTACACCTTC. It translates to CASSTGPYGYTF.

In DNA, the CDR3 is TGCGCCAGCAGTGACACCTACAATGAGCAGTTCTTC. Translation: CASSDTYNEQFF. The chain couples TRBV10-1 to TRBJ2-1; D gene ambiguous. Germline CDR1 WNHNN, CDR2 SYGVQD (reference sequence). Between the trimmed V and J ends, which lost 3 bases and 2 bases, there was a span of 2 bases. This CDR3 spans 12 amino acids.

V is TRBV6-1 and J is TRBJ2-1; D is ambiguous. From germline, CDR1 is MNHNS and CDR2 SASEGT. The CDR3 has 15 residues. V lost 3 bases to trimming and J lost 0 bases, with 9 bases between them. For the CDR3, the DNA is TGTGCCAGCAGTGAGGCGGCCGGCTCCTACAATGAGCAGTTCTTC. Translating gives CASSEAAGSYNEQFF.

The chain couples TRBV14 to TRBJ1-1; D gene uncertain. The germline gives CDR1 SGHDN, CDR2 FVKESK. This CDR3 has 15 residues. V was trimmed by 3 bases and J by 1 base, leaving 12 bases between them. The CDR3, as DNA: TGTGCCAGCAGCCAGGGATTAGGAGGGAACACTGAAGCTTTCTTT. It translates to CASSQGLGGNTEAFF.

V and J are TRBV12-3 or TRBV12-4 and TRBJ1-1, with D perhaps TRBD1 (6 bases). V lost 5 bases and J lost 5, with 9 bases in between. The CDR3 has 12 amino acids. Written as DNA, the CDR3 is TGTGCCAGCAGTATTACAGGGACTGAAGCTTTCTTT. Translation: CASSITGTEAFF.

The genes are TRBV11-2 and TRBJ2-5; D not certain. The CDR3 loop spans 17 amino acids. Germline-derived CDR1 and CDR2 are SGHAT and FQNNGV. V was trimmed by 5 bases and J by 3 bases, leaving 22 bases between them. The CDR3 DNA sequence: TGTGCCAGCAGCCTACCTCGTGGAGCCCGGGTGGAAGAGACCCAGTACTTC. Protein product: CASSLPRGARVEETQYF.

This chain uses TRBV29-1 with TRBJ1-3; TRBD1 aligns across 7 bases. Germline V CDR1 and CDR2: SQVTM, ANQGSEA. The V gene end was trimmed by 4 bases and the J gene end by 3 bases; junction bases not matched to a gene: 6. The CDR3 runs 14 residues. CDR3 residues: CSVAKRDSGNTIYF. CDR3 nucleotides: TGCAGCGTTGCAAAACGGGACAGTGGAAACACCATATATTTT.

In its sample, this clone was seen once. The V and J genes are TRBV4-2 and TRBJ1-2; D possibly corresponds to TRBD1 (6 bases). The germline V gene encodes CDR1 LGHNA and CDR2 YNFKEQ. CDR3 length equals 16 residues. Trimming removed 0 bases at V and 7 bases at J, with 18 bases between. CDR3 loop: CASSQEPPNRDIGYTF. The CDR3 DNA is TGTGCCAGCAGCCAAGAACCTCCCAACAGGGACATTGGCTACACCTTC.